These T cell receptor beta chains were read from a single sample in a study of OX40 agonist ivuxolimab in advanced cancers. The table came from immunoSEQ multiplex PCR; TCRdb's copy has only in-frame clones and leaves some out. The profile shows 77,000 or so clones, 90% of them singletons. The sequencing used CD4+ or CD8+ T cells sorted from blood, collected in a trial of the OX40 agonist ivuxolimab. The origin of the receptors is an adult with an advanced solid tumor such as melanoma, head and neck, liver or kidney cancer. Both conserved end residues are part of each CDR3. The D gene is left open where the match is weak.

d_gene,j_gene,v_gene,CDR3aa
TRBD1,TRBJ1-1,TRBV15,CATTLDRANTEAFF
.,TRBJ2-2,TRBV27,CASRRQGSGGELFF
TRBD1,TRBJ2-6,TRBV7-3,CASSRRDRAGANVLTF
.,TRBJ2-2,TRBV28,CASSLTGPRTGELFF
.,TRBJ1-2,TRBV19,CASSTSQVLYGYTF
.,TRBJ2-5,TRBV5-1,CASSLGIQETQYF
.,TRBJ1-5,TRBV6-6,CASSPNSKGGPEHF
.,TRBJ1-2,TRBV5-8,CASSFRYYGYTF
.,TRBJ2-7,TRBV29-1,CSVVCHEQYF
TRBD2,TRBJ2-3,TRBV19,CASSMLAGGTTDTQYF
TRBD2,TRBJ2-7,TRBV4-2,CASSQAGLAGYEQYF
TRBD1,TRBJ2-7,TRBV5-1,CASTPGTGLPEQYF
.,TRBJ1-1,TRBV2,CASFKGLGTEAFF
.,TRBJ2-2,TRBV15,CATSRAAGTSNTGELFF
.,TRBJ1-1,TRBV7-2,CASSLGLSATEAFF
TRBD2,TRBJ2-1,TRBV30,CAWSVLAGQYYNEQFF
TRBD2,TRBJ2-3,TRBV6-5,CASSYERGAGTDTQYF
TRBD2,TRBJ2-3,TRBV5-1,CASSLASLAGTTTDTQYF
.,TRBJ1-2,TRBV18,CASSHSEGSIYGYTF
.,TRBJ1-5,TRBV18,CASSLGVGASNQPQHF
TRBD1,TRBJ1-5,TRBV11-2,CASGGGGGGQPQHF
.,TRBJ2-5,TRBV18,CASSPVNQETQYF
.,TRBJ2-1,TRBV28,CASITGARNEQFF
.,TRBJ2-1,TRBV6-6,CASRGRQSYNEQFF
.,TRBJ2-2,TRBV18,CASSPLSQEVSGELFF
TRBD1,TRBJ2-5,TRBV7-8,CASSLGLGQGHYWQETQYF
.,TRBJ1-5,TRBV4-3,CASSQEAGNQPQHF
.,TRBJ1-1,TRBV6-5,CASSSPPVPRAFF
.,TRBJ1-4,TRBV13,CASSQNRVWDNEKLFF
TRBD2,TRBJ2-7,TRBV28,CASSLITSGGVRYEQYF
TRBD1,TRBJ1-2,TRBV27,CASSLTGPNYGYTF
.,TRBJ2-3,TRBV30,CAWSLGGGPDTQYF
.,TRBJ2-1,TRBV7-2,CASSHPSNEQFF
.,TRBJ2-7,TRBV9,CASGVGGTGYEQYF
.,TRBJ2-7,TRBV7-3,CASSPAGPGMDEQYF
TRBD1,TRBJ1-1,TRBV7-2,CASSLAGTGEAFF
.,TRBJ2-3,TRBV5-1,CASSTSGTSTDTQYF